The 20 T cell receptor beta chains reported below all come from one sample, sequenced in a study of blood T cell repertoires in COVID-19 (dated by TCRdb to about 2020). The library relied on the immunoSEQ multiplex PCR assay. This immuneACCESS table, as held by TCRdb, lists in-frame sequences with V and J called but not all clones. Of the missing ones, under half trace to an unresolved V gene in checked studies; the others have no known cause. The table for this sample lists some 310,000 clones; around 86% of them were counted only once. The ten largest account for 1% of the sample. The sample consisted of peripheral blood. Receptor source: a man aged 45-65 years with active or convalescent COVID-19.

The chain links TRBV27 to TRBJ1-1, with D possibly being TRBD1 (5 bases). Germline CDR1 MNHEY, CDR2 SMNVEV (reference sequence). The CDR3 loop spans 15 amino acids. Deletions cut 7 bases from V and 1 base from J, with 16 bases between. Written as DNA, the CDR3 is TGTGCCAGCAACTACGGACAAGGCGGGAACACTGAAGCTTTCTTT. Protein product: CASNYGQGGNTEAFF.

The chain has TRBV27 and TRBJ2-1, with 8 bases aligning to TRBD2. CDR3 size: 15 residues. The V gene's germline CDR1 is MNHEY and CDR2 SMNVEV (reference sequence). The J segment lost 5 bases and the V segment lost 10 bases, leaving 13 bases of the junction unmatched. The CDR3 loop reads CATSHGRASNNEQFF. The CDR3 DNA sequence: TGTGCCACCTCTCACGGGAGGGCCTCTAACAATGAGCAGTTCTTC.

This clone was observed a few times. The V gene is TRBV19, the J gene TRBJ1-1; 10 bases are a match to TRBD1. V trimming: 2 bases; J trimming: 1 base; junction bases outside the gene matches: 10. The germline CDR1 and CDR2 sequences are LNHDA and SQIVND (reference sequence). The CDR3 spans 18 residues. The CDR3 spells CASSIRILGDRGNTEAFF. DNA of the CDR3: TGTGCCAGTAGTATAAGGATCCTGGGGGACAGGGGGAACACTGAAGCTTTCTTT.

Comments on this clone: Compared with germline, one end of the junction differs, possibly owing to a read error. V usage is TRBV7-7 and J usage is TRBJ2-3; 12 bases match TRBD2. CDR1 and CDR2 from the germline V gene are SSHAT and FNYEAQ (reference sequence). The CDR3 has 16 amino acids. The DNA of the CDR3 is TGTGCTAGCAGCCCTTGGACTAGCGGGGAATCAGATACGCAGTATTTT. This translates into CASSPWTSGESDTQYF.

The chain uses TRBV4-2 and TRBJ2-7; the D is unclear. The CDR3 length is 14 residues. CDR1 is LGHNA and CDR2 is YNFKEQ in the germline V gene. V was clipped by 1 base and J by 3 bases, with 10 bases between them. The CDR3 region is CASSQGNTLYEQYF. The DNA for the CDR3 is TGTGCCAGCAGCCAAGGCAACACCCTCTACGAGCAGTACTTC.

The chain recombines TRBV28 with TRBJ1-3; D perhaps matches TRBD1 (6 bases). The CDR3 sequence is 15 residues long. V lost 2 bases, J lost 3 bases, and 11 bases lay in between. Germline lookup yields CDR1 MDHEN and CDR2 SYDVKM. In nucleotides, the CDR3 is TGTGCCAGCAGTTTAACAGGGTCTTTTGGAAACACCATATATTTT. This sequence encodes CASSLTGSFGNTIYF.

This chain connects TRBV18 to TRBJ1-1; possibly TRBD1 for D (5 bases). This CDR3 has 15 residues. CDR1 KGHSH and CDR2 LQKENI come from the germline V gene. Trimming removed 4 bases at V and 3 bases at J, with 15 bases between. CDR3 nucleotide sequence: TGTGCCAGCTCACTTGGGTCGGGAGGGGACACTGAAGCTTTCTTT. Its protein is CASSLGSGGDTEAFF.

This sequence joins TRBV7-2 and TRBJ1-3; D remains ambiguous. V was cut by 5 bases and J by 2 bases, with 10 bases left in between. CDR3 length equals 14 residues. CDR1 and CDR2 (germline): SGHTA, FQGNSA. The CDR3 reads CASSVGVAGNTIYF. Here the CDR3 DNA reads TGTGCCAGCAGCGTCGGGGTAGCTGGAAACACCATATATTTT.

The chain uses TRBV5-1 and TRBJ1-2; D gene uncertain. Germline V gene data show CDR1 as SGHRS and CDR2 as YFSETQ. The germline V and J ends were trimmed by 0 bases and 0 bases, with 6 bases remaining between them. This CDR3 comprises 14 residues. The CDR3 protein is CASSLGGANYGYTF. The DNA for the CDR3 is TGCGCCAGCAGCTTGGGAGGAGCTAACTATGGCTACACCTTC. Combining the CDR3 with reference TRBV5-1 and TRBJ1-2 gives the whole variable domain KAGVTQTPRYLIKTRGQQVTLSCSPISGHRSVSWYQQTPGQGLQFLFEYFSETQRNKGNFPGRFSGRQFSNSRSEMNVSTLELGDSALYLCASSLGGANYGYTFGSGTRLTVV.

The CDR3 DNA reads as TGTGCCATCAGCGGACAGTTAGGCACTGAAGCTTTCTTT. Amino acid sequence: CAISGQLGTEAFF. This chain uses TRBV10-3 with TRBJ1-1; TRBD1 might be the D (6 bases). Per germline, CDR1 ENHRY and CDR2 SYGVKD. This CDR3 region has 13 residues. Trimming cost V 6 bases and J 4 bases, with 12 bases left between them.

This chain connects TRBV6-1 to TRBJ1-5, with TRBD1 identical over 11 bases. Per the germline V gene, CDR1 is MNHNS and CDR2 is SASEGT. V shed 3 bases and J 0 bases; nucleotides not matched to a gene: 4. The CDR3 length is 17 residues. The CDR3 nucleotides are TGTGCCAGCAGTGACGGACAGGGGGCATTTAGCAATCAGCCCCAGCATTTT. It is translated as CASSDGQGAFSNQPQHF.

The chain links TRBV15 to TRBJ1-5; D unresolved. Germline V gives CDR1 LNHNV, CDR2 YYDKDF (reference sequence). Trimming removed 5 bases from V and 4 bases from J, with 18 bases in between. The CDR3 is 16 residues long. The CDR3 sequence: CATSYDAARGNQPQHF. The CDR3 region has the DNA TGTGCCACCAGCTATGACGCGGCCCGAGGGAATCAGCCCCAGCATTTT.

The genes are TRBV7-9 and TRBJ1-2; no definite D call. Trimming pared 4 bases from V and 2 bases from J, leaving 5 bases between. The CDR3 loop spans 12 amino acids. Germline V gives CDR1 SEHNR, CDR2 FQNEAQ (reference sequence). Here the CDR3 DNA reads TGTGCCAGCAGCTATGTAAACTATGGCTACACCTTC. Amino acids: CASSYVNYGYTF.

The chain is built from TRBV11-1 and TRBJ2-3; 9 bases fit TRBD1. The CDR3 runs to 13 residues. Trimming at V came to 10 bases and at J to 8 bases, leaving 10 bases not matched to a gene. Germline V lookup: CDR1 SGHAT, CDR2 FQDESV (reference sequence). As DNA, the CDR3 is TGTGCCACCACGCCGGGACAGGGAGGTACGCAGTATTTT. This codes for CATTPGQGGTQYF.

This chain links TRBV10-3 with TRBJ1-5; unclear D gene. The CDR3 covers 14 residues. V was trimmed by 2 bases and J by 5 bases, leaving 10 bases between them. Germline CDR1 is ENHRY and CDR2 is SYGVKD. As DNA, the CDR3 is TGTGCCATCAGTGAGGAGATATATGATCAGCCCCAGCATTTT. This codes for CAISEEIYDQPQHF.

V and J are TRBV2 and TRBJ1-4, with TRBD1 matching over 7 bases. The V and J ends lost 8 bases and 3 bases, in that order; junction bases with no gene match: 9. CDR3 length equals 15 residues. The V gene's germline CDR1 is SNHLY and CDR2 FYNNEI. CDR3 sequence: CASSIQGLPNEKLFF. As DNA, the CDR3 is TGTGCCAGCTCGATACAGGGGTTACCTAATGAAAAACTGTTTTTT.

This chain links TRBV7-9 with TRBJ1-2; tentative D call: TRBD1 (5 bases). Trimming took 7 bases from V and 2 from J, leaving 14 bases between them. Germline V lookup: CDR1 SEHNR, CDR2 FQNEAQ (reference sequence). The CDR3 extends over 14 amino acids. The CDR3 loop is CASNGGTRNYGYTF. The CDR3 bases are TGTGCCAGCAACGGGGGGACCAGGAACTATGGCTACACCTTC.

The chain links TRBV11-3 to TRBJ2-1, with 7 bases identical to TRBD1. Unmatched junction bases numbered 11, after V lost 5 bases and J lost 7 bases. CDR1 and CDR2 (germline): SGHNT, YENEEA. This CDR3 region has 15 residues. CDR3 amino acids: CASSIGGVRDNEQFF. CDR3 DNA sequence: TGTGCCAGCAGCATAGGGGGCGTCAGGGATAATGAGCAGTTCTTC.

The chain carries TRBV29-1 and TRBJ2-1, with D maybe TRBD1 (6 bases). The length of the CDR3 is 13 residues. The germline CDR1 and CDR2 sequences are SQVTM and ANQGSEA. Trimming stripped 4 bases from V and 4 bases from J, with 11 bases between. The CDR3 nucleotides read TGCAGCGTTGGACAGGAGAGGTACAATGAGCAGTTCTTC. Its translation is CSVGQERYNEQFF.

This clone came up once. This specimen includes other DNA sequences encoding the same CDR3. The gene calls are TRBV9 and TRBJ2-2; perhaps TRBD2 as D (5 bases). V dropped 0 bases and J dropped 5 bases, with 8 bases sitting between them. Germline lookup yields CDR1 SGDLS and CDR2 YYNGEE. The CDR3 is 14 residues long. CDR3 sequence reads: CASSVATGTGELFF. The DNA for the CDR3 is TGTGCCAGCAGCGTAGCTACGGGGACCGGGGAGCTGTTTTTT.